Listed below are T cell receptor beta chains from one sample, sequenced in a study of blood T cell repertoires in COVID-19. Measured with immunoSEQ multiplex PCR; TCRdb has only the in-frame clones, and not every one. The repertoire holds tens of thousands of clones, with roughly 87% as singletons. The sequenced sample consisted of peripheral blood. Receptors were obtained from a man in his 60s with active COVID-19. Each CDR3 is given with its conserved first and last residue.

TRBV29-1 | CSVGTTPNQPQHF
TRBV2 | CASRPVRDTTDTQYF
TRBV14 | CASSQFSTNYGYTF
TRBV3-1/TRBV3-2 | CASSQDSGGVMTDTQYF
TRBV23-1 | CASRPRDSEPQHF
TRBV18 | CASSPLESQPQHF
TRBV7-9 | CASSPGDRGHNEQFF
TRBV25-1 | CASSELTPRGGYTF
TRBV30 | CAWRGAGRGYEQYF
TRBV30 | CAWSAQSSYNEQFF
TRBV11-3 | CASRGGREETQYF
TRBV11-2 | CASSPGVAYGYTF
TRBV28 | CASSLGGVNTEAFF
TRBV27 | CASSYGQGDQPQHF
TRBV3-1/TRBV3-2 | CASSEVGQGYYEQYF
TRBV27 | CASSPNRGDQPQHF
TRBV11-2 | CASSLSDQETQYF
TRBV6-5 | CASTLVTDTQYF
TRBV14 | CASSQDTVRYNEQFF
TRBV7-3 | CASSLAIRETQYF
TRBV6-1 | CASRESGLAGSSGANVLTF